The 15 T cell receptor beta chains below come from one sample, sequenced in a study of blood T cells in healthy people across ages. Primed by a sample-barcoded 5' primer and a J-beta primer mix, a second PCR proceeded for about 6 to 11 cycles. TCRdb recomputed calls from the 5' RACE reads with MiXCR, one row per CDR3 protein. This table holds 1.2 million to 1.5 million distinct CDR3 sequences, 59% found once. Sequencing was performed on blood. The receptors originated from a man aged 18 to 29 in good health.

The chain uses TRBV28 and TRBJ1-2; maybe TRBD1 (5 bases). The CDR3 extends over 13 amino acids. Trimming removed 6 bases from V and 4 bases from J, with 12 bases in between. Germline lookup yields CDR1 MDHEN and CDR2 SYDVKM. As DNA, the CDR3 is TGTGCCAGCAGCCAGACAGTATCCTATGGCTACACCTTC. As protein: CASSQTVSYGYTF.

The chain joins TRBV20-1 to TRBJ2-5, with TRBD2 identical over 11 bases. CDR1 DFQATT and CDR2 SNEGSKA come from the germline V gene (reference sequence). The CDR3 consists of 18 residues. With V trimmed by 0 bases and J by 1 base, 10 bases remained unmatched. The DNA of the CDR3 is TGCAGTGCTAGAGATGGGCTAGCGGGGGGCCTACTCCAAGAGACCCAGTACTTC. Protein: CSARDGLAGGLLQETQYF.

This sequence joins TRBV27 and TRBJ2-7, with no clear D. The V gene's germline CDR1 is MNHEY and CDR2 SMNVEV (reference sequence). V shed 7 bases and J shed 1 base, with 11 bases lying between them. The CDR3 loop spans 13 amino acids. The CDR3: CASKRVNSYEQYF. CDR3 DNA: TGTGCCAGCAAACGGGTTAATTCCTACGAGCAGTACTTC.

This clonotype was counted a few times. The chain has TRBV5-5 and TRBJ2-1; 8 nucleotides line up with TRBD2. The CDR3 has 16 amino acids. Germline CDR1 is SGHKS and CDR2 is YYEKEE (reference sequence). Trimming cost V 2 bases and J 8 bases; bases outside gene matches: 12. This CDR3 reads CASSFTRTSRTYEQFF. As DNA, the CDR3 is TGTGCCAGCAGCTTTACCCGGACTAGCCGAACCTATGAGCAGTTCTTC. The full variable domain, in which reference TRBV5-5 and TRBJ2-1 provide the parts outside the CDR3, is DAGVTQSPTHLIKTRGQQVTLRCSPISGHKSVSWYQQVLGQGPQFIFQYYEKEERGRGNFPDRFSARQFPNYSSELNVNALLLGDSALYLCASSFTRTSRTYEQFFGPGTRLTVL.

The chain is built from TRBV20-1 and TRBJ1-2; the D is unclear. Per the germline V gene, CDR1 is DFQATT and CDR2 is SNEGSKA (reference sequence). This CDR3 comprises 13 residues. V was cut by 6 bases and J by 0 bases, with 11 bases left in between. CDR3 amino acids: CSARTVTNYGYTF. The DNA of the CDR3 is TGCAGTGCCAGGACGGTTACTAACTATGGCTACACCTTC.

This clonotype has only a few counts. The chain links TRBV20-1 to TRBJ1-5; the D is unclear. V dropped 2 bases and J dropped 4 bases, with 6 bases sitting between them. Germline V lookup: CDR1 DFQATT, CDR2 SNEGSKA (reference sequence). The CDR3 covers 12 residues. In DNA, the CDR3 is TGCAGTGCTAGACCGGGAAATCAGCCCCAGCATTTT. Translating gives CSARPGNQPQHF.

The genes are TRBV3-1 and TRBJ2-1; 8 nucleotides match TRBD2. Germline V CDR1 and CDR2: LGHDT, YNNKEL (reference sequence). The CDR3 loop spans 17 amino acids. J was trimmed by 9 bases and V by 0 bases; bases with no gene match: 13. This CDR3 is CASSQEYAGGSMGEQFF. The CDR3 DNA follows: TGTGCCAGCAGCCAAGAGTATGCGGGAGGTTCAATGGGTGAGCAGTTCTTC.

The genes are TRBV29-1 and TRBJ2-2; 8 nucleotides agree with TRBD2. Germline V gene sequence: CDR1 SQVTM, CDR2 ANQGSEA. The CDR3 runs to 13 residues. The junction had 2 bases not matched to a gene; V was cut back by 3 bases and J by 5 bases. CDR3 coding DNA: TGCAGCGTTGAGTCTAGCGGGACCGGGGAGCTGTTTTTT. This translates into CSVESSGTGELFF.

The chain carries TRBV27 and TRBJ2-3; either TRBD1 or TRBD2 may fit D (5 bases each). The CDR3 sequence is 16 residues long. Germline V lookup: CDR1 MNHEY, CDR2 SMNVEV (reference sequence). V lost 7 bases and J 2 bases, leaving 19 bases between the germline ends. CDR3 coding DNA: TGTGCCAGCACCAAGGACACTAGATTGACCACAGATACGCAGTATTTT. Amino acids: CASTKDTRLTTDTQYF.

Here the CDR3 DNA reads TGTGCCAGCCAGCCCCTAGCCAAAAACATTCAGTACTTC. Residues: CASQPLAKNIQYF. The rearrangement uses TRBV7-6 and TRBJ2-4; D remains unclear. Trimming removed 8 bases at V and 0 bases at J, with 8 bases between. The CDR3 is 13 amino acids. The germline gives CDR1 SGHVS, CDR2 FNYEAQ. Combining the CDR3 with reference TRBV7-6 and TRBJ2-4 gives the whole variable domain GAGVSQSPRYKVTKRGQDVALRCDPISGHVSLYWYRQALGQGPEFLTYFNYEAQQDKSGLPNDRFSAERPEGSISTLTIQRTEQRDSAMYRCASQPLAKNIQYFGAGTRLSVL.

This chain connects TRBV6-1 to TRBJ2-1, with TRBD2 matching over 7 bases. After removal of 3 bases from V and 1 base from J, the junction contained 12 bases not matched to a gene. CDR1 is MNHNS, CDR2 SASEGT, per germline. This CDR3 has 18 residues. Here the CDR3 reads CASSDPPPRELSYNEQFF. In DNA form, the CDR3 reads TGTGCCAGCAGTGACCCTCCCCCGCGGGAGTTATCCTACAATGAGCAGTTCTTC.

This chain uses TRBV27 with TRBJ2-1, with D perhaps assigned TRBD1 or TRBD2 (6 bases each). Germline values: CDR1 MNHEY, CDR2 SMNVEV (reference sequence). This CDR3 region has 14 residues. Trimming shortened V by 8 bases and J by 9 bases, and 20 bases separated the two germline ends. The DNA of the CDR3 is TGTGCCAGCTCAGCCGGGGGCGCGTTTCGTGAGCAGTTCTTC. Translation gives CASSAGGAFREQFF.

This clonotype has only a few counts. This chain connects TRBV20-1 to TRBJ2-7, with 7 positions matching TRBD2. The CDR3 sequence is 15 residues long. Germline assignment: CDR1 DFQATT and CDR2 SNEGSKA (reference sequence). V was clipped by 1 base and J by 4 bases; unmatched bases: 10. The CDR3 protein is CSARGSSGGSYEQYF. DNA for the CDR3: TGCAGTGCTAGAGGCTCTTCGGGGGGATCTTACGAGCAGTACTTC.

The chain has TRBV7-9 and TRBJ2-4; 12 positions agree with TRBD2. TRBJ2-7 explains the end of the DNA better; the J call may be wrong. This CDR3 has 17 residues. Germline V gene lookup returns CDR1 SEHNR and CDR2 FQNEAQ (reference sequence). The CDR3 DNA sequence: TGTGCCAGCAGCTCAGTATCGGGACTAGCGGGTTTCCACGAGCAGTACTTC. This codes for CASSSVSGLAGFHEQYF.

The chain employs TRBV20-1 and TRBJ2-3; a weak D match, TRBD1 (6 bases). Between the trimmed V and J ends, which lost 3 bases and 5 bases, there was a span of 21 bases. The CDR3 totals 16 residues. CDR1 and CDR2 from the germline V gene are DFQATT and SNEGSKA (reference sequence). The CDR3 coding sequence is TGCAGTGCTAGCGAAATGACAGGCCCTGGGAGAGATACGCAGTATTTT. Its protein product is CSASEMTGPGRDTQYF.